The clone carrying this T cell receptor beta chain was found a few times. What it binds is unknown. The sample is drawn from a study of post-analysis software for immune sequencing data. Germline-derived CDR1 and CDR2 are DFQATT and SNEGSKA (reference sequence). The V end was cut by 3 bases, the J end by 3 bases, with 12 bases between. The CDR3 consists of 14 residues. cDNA libraries for TCR beta contained unique molecular identifiers. TCRdb re-analysed the PCR reads in MiXCR, keeping a single row per CDR3 protein. The repertoire holds fewer than 850,000 distinct CDR3 sequences, with 30% as singletons. Whole-study findings and limits: Included in a set of about five TRBV segments more frequent in patients than controls were TRBV5-6, TRBV5-1 and TRBV20-1. Analysis by F measure revealed that same-batch samples clustered strongly together.

Specimen: blood. The sequence was collected from a girl aged 10 to 17 with multiple sclerosis. The chain carries TRBV20-1 and TRBJ1-5; possibly TRBD1 for D (6 bases). The CDR3 loop is CSARDRQYNQPQHF. The CDR3 DNA reads TGCAGTGCTAGGGACAGACAGTACAATCAGCCCCAGCATTTT.